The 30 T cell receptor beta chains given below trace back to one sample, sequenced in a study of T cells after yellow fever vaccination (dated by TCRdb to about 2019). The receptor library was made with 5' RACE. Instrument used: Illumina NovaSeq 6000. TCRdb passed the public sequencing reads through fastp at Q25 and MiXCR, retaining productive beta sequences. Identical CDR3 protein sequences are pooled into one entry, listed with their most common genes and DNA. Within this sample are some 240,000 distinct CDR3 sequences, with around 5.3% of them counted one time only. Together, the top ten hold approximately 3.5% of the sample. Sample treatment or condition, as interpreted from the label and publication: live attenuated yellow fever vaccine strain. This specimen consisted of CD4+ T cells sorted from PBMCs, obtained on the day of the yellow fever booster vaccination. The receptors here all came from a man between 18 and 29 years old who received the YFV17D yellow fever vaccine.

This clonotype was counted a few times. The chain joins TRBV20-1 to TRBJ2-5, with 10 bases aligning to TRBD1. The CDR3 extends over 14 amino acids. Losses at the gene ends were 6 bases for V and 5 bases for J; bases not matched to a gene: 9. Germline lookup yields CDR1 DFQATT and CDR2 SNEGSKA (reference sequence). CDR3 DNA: TGCAGTGCCCCTGGGACAGGGGTAAAGGAGACCCAGTACTTC. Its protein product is CSAPGTGVKETQYF.

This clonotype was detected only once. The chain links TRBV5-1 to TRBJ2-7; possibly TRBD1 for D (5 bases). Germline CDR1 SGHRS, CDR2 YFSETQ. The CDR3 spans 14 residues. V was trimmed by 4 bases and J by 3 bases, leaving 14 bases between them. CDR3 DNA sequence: TGCGCCAGCAGCATACGACAGTCGGGCTACGAGCAGTACGTC. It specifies CASSIRQSGYEQYV.

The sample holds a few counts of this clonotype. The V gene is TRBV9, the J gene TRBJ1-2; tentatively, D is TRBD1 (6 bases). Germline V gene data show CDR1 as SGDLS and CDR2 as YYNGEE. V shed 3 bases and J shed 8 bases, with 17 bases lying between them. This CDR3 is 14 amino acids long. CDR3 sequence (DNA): TGTGCCAGCAGCGAGGGCTGGGGGGCGGTGGGCTACACCTTC. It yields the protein CASSEGWGAVGYTF.

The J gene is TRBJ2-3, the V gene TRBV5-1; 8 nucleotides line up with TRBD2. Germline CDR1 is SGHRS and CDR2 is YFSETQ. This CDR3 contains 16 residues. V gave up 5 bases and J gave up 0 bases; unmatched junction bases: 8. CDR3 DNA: TGCGCCAGCAGGCCCCCGGGAGGGCCTAGCACAGATACGCAGTATTTT. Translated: CASRPPGGPSTDTQYF.

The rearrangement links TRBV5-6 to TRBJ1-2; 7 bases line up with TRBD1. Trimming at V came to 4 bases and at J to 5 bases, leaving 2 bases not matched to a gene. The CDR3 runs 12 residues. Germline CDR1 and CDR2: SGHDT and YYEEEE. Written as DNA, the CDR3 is TGTGCCAGCAGCGGGACAGTGTATGGCTACACCTTC. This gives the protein CASSGTVYGYTF. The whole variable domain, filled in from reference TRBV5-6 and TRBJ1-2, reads DAGVTQSPTHLIKTRGQQVTLRCSPKSGHDTVSWYQQALGQGPQFIFQYYEEEERQRGNFPDRFSGHQFPNYSSELNVNALLLGDSALYLCASSGTVYGYTFGSGTRLTVV.

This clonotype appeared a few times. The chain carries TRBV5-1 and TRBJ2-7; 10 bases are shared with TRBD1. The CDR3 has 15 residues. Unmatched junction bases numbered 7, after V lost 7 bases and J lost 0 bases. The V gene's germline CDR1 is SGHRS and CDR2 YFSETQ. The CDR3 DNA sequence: TGCGCCAGCGGCCCCGGGACAGGGGTCTCCTACGAGCAGTACTTC. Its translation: CASGPGTGVSYEQYF.

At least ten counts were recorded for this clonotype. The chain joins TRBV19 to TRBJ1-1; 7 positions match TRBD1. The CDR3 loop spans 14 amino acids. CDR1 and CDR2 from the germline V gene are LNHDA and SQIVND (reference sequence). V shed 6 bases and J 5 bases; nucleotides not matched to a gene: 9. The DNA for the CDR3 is TGTGCCAGTAGCGCACAGGGGATTCAGACTGAAGCTTTCTTT. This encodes CASSAQGIQTEAFF.

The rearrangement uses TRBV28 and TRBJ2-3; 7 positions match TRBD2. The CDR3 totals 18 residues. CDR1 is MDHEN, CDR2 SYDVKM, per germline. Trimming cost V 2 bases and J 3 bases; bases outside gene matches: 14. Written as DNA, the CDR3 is TGTGCCAGCAGTTTAGGAGGGGCTACCGGGACTAAGACAGATACGCAGTATTTT. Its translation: CASSLGGATGTKTDTQYF.

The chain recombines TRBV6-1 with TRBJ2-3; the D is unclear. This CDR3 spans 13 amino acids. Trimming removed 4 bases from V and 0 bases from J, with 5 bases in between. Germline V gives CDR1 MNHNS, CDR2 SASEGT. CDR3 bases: TGTGCCAGCAGTGTTCAGAGCACAGATACGCAGTATTTT. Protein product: CASSVQSTDTQYF.

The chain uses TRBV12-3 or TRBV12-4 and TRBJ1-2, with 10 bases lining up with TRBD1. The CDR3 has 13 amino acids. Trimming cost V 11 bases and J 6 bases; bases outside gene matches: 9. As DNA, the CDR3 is TGTGCCCTTTCTAGACAGGGGGCGAATGGCTACACCTTC. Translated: CALSRQGANGYTF.

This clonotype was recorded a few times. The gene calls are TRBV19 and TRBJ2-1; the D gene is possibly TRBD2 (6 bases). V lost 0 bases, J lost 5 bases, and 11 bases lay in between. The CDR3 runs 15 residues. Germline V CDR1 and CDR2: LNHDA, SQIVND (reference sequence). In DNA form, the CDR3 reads TGTGCCAGTAGTATAGAAGGGTGGGGGGACAATGAGCAGTTCTTC. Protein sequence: CASSIEGWGDNEQFF.

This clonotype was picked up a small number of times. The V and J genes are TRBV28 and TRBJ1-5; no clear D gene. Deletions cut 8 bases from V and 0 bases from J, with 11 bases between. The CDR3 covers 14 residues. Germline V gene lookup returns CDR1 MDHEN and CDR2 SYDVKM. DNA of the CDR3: TGTGCCAGCGGACTCCTGAGTAGCAATCAGCCCCAGCATTTT. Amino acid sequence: CASGLLSSNQPQHF.

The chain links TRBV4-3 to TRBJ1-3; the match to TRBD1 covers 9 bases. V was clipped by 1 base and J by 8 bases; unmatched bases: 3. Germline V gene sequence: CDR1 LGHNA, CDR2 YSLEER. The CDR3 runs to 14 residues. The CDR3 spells CASSQGTGEDTIYF. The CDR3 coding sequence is TGCGCCAGCAGCCAAGGGACAGGGGAGGACACCATATATTTT.

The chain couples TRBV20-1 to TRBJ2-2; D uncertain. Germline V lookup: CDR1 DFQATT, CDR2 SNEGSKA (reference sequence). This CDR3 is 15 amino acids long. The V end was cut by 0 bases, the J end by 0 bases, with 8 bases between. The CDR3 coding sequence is TGCAGTGCTAGAGATGCCGCAGCGAACACCGGGGAGCTGTTTTTT. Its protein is CSARDAAANTGELFF.

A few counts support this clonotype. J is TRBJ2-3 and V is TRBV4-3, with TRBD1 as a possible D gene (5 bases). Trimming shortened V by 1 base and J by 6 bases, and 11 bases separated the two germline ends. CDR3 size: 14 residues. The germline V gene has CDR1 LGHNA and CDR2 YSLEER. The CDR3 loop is CASSQVKGVDTQYF. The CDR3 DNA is TGCGCCAGCAGCCAAGTGAAAGGGGTGGATACGCAGTATTTT.

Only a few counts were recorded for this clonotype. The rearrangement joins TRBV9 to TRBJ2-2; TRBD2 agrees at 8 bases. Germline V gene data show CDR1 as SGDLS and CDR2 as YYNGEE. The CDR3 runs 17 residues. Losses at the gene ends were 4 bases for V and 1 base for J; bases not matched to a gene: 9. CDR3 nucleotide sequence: TGTGCCAGCAGCCGGGGGGGGAAGGGCTTGAACACCGGGGAGCTGTTTTTT. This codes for CASSRGGKGLNTGELFF.

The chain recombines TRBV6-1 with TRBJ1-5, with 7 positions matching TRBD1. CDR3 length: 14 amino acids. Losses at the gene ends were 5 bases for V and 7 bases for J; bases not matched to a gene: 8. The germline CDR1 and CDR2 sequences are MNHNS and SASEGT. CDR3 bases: TGTGCCAGCAGTACCCAGGGGGGTTACCAGCCCCAGCATTTT. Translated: CASSTQGGYQPQHF.

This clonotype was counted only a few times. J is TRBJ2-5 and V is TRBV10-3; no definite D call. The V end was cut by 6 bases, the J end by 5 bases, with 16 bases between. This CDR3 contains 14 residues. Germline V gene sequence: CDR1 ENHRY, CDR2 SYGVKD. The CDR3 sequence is CAISDTRALETQYF. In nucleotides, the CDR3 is TGTGCCATCAGCGACACCCGGGCCTTGGAGACCCAGTACTTC.

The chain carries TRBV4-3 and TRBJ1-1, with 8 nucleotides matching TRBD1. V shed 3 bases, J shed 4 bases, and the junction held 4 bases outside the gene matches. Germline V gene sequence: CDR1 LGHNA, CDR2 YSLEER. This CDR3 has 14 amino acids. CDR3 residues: CASSQRQGSTEAFF. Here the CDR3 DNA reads TGCGCCAGCAGCCAGCGACAGGGGAGCACTGAAGCTTTCTTT.

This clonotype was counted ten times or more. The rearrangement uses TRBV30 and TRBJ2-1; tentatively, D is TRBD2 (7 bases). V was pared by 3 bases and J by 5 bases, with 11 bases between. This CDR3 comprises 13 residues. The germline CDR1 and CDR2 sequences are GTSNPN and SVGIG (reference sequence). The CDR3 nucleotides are TGTGCCTGGAGCACAGGGAGGGACAATGAGCAGTTCTTC. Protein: CAWSTGRDNEQFF.

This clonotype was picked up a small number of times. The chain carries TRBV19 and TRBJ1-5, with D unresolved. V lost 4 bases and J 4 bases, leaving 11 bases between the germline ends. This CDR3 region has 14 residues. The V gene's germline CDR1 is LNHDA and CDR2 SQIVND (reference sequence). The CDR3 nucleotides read TGTGCCAGTAGTAGTCCTTCGAGAAATCAGCCCCAGCATTTT. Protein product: CASSSPSRNQPQHF.

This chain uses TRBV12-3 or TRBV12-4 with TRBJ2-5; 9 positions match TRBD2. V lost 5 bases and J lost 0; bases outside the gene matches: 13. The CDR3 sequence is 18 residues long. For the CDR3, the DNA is TGTGCCAGCAGTCCATGGGTAGCGGGGGCCATTTACCAAGAGACCCAGTACTTC. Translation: CASSPWVAGAIYQETQYF.

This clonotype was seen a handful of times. The chain's CDR3 is CASSYSLRGTYEQYF. The CDR3 nucleotides read TGTGCCAGCAGTTACTCGTTAAGAGGAACCTACGAGCAGTACTTC. This sequence joins TRBV6-2 or TRBV6-3 and TRBJ2-7; D not resolved. This CDR3 has 15 amino acids. Trimming removed 0 bases at V and 2 bases at J, with 11 bases between. Looked up from germline, CDR1 is MNHEY and CDR2 is SVGEGT.

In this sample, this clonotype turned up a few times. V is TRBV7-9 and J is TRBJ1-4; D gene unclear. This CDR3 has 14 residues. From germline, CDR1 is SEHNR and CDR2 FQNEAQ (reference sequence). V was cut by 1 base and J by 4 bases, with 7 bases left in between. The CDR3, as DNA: TGTGCCAGCAGCTTAGGACCGCTTAATGAAAAACTGTTTTTT. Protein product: CASSLGPLNEKLFF.

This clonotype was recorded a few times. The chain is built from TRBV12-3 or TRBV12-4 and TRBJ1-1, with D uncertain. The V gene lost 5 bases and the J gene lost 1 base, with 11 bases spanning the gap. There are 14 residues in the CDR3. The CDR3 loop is CASSATGKNTEAFF. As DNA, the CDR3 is TGTGCCAGCAGTGCGACGGGAAAGAACACTGAAGCTTTCTTT.

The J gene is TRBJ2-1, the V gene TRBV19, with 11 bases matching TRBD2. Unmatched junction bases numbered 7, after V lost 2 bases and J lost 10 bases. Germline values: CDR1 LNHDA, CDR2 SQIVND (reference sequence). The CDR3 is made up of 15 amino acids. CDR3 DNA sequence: TGTGCCAGTAGTATACTAGCGGGGGGACGTCAGGAGCAGTTCTTC. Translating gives CASSILAGGRQEQFF.

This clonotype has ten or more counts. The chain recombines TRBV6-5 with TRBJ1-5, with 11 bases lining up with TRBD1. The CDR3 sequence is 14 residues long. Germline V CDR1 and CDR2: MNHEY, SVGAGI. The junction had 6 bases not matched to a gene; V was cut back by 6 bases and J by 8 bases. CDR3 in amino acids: CASSLGTGGKPQHF. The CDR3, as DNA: TGTGCCAGCAGCCTCGGGACAGGGGGTAAGCCCCAGCATTTT.

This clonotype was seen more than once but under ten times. In DNA, the CDR3 is TGTGCCAGCAGCCCCGGACTGATAAACTATGGCTACACCTTC. Amino acids: CASSPGLINYGYTF. The chain couples TRBV3-1 to TRBJ1-2; D unclear. V lost 4 bases and J 2 bases, leaving 11 bases between the germline ends. The CDR3 is 14 amino acids. CDR1 and CDR2 from the germline V gene are LGHDT and YNNKEL (reference sequence).

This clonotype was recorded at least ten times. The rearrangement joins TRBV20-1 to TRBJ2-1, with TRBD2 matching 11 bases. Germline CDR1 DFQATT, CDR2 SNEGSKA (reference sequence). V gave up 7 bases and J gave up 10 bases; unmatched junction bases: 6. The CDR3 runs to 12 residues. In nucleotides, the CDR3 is TGCAGTGTTAGCGGGGGGGCACAAGAGCAGTTCTTC. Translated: CSVSGGAQEQFF.

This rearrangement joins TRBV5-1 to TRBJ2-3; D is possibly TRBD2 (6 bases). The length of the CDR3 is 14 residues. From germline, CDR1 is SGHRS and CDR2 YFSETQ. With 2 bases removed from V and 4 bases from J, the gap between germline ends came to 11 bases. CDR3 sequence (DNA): TGCGCCAGCAGCTTTCGATGGGGGGCAGATACGCAGTATTTT. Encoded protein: CASSFRWGADTQYF.